Listed below are T cell receptor beta chains from one sample, sequenced in a study of cytomegalovirus exposure and HLA in healthy donors. Generated by immunoSEQ multiplex PCR, the TCRdb table keeps only in-frame clones and is missing some. The table lists 100,000 or so clones, about 83% of them singletons, with roughly 5% in the top ten. The material sequenced was PBMCs. The receptor source for this set is a female donor in good health and CMV-seropositive. Each CDR3 is given with its conserved first and last residue. Each record gives: J gene, clone size, V gene, D gene, CDR3 protein, CDR3 DNA. The D gene is left open where the match is weak. Clone size appears in some rows only: once, few, many, or a class for an expanded clone.

TRBJ2-1 - TRBV7-3 - CASSRTTGAWNEQFF TGTGCCAGCAGCCGGACTACAGGTGCTTGGAATGAGCAGTTCTTC
TRBJ1-1 - TRBV29-1 - CSVEDRVPNTEAFF TGCAGCGTTGAAGATCGGGTACCGAACACTGAAGCTTTCTTT
TRBJ1-2 - TRBV7-6 - CASSREEGGYTF TGTGCCAGCAGCAGGGAAGAGGGTGGCTACACCTTC
TRBJ2-2 - TRBV19 - CASSWDRGTGELFF TGTGCCAGTAGCTGGGACCGGGGGACCGGGGAGCTGTTTTTT
TRBJ1-1 - TRBV27 - CASSSTGNTEAFF TGTGCCAGCAGTTCCACGGGTAACACTGAAGCTTTCTTT
TRBJ2-1 - TRBV6-5 TRBD2 CASRYIAGVDNEQFF TGTGCCAGCAGATATATAGCGGGAGTGGACAATGAGCAGTTCTTC
TRBJ1-6 - TRBV30 - CASSGTQNSPLHF TGTGCCTCCTCCGGGACACAAAATTCACCCCTCCACTTT
TRBJ2-2 - TRBV2 TRBD2 CASSGLAGGTGELFF TGTGCCAGCAGTGGTTTGGCGGGAGGGACCGGGGAGCTGTTTTTT
TRBJ1-2 - TRBV13 - CASSLAGDYGYTF TGTGCCAGCAGCTTAGCGGGGGACTATGGCTACACCTTC
TRBJ1-2 few TRBV7-3 - CASSRYSNYGYTF TGTGCCAGCAGTCGTTATTCTAACTATGGCTACACCTTC
TRBJ1-2 few TRBV7-2 - CASSSGGPVNGYTF TGTGCCAGCAGCTCCGGAGGACCGGTTAATGGCTACACCTTC
TRBJ2-1 - TRBV6-6 TRBD1 CASTPGQGTNEQFF TGTGCCAGCACTCCGGGACAGGGGACGAATGAGCAGTTCTTC
TRBJ1-5 - TRBV7-9 - CASSWQGNQPQHF TGTGCCAGCAGCTGGCAGGGCAATCAGCCCCAGCATTTT
TRBJ1-1 - TRBV5-1 - CASSLGFRAEAFF TGCGCCAGCAGCTTGGGCTTCCGGGCTGAAGCTTTCTTT
TRBJ2-7 - TRBV9 - CASSAEADSAYEQYF TGTGCCAGCAGCGCCGAAGCGGACTCCGCCTACGAGCAGTACTTC
TRBJ2-3 few TRBV5-1 - CASSLDGSTDTQYF TGCGCCAGCAGCTTGGACGGGAGCACAGATACGCAGTATTTT
TRBJ2-1 - TRBV28 TRBD2 CASSLSGSLFNEQFF TGTGCCAGCAGTTTAAGCGGGAGTCTTTTTAATGAGCAGTTCTTC
TRBJ1-1 - TRBV6-5 - CASRLTGANTEAFF TGTGCCAGCAGGTTGACAGGTGCGAACACTGAAGCTTTCTTT
TRBJ1-4 - TRBV19 - CASRAPTNEKLFF TGTGCCAGTAGGGCACCAACTAATGAAAAACTGTTTTTT
TRBJ2-3 - TRBV4-2 - CASSQDRVELFTDTQYF TGTGCCAGCAGCCAAGATCGGGTGGAACTATTCACAGATACGCAGTATTTT
TRBJ2-3 few TRBV5-1 TRBD2 CASSSAGTSGRGRTDTQYF TGCGCCAGCAGCTCCGCCGGGACTAGCGGGAGGGGGCGCACAGATACGCAGTATTTT
TRBJ2-1 - TRBV19 TRBD2 CASSNRLAGEPYNEQFF TGTGCCAGTAGTAACCGACTAGCGGGAGAGCCCTACAATGAGCAGTTCTTC
TRBJ2-1 - TRBV28 TRBD2 CASSGSMAGVFNEQFF TGTGCCAGCAGTGGGTCTATGGCGGGAGTCTTCAATGAGCAGTTCTTC
TRBJ2-7 - TRBV27 - CASSLGRSYEQYF TGTGCCAGCAGTCTGGGCAGGTCCTACGAGCAGTACTTC
TRBJ1-2 few TRBV19 - CASSITAGGKNDYGYTF TGTGCCAGTAGTATAACGGCGGGGGGTAAAAACGACTATGGCTACACCTTC
TRBJ1-3 - TRBV4-2 TRBD1 CASSQGQGARGNTIYF TGTGCCAGCAGCCAAGGTCAGGGGGCGCGAGGAAACACCATATATTTT
TRBJ1-2 few TRBV7-2 - CASSLVQGVTGYTF TGTGCCAGCAGCTTAGTACAGGGAGTTACTGGCTACACCTTC
TRBJ2-7 - TRBV2 - CASRPQGGRDEQYF TGTGCCAGCCGCCCCCAGGGGGGTAGGGACGAGCAGTACTTC
TRBJ1-4 - TRBV5-1 TRBD1 CASSSGQGKNEKLFF TGCGCCAGCAGCAGCGGACAGGGGAAGAATGAAAAACTGTTTTTT
TRBJ2-1 - TRBV11-3 - CASSLQEGEQFF TGTGCCAGCAGCTTACAGGAGGGAGAGCAGTTCTTC
TRBJ2-1 - TRBV28 TRBD2 CASSSASGSSIPYNEQFF TGTGCCAGCAGTTCCGCTAGCGGGAGTTCCATCCCCTACAATGAGCAGTTCTTC
TRBJ2-2 once TRBV6-4 TRBD1 CASGLKAGTVNTGELFF TGTGCCAGCGGATTAAAGGCCGGGACAGTGAACACCGGGGAGCTGTTTTTT
TRBJ1-1 few TRBV7-9 - CASSAFQLDTEAFF TGTGCCAGCAGCGCTTTTCAACTTGACACTGAAGCTTTCTTT
TRBJ1-1 - TRBV29-1 - CSAPGLPRGTEAFF TGCAGCGCCCCGGGACTCCCACGAGGCACTGAAGCTTTCTTT
TRBJ2-3 - TRBV19 TRBD2 CASSSSGRDTQYF TGTGCCAGTAGTAGTAGCGGGCGGGATACGCAGTATTTT
TRBJ1-1 once TRBV6-1 - CASTDEVWAFF TGTGCCAGCACCGATGAGGTATGGGCTTTCTTT
TRBJ1-1 - TRBV7-9 - CASSLASSRGAFF TGTGCCAGCAGCTTAGCGTCTTCAAGGGGAGCTTTCTTT
TRBJ1-2 - TRBV7-9 - CASSLESADGYTF TGTGCCAGCAGCTTAGAAAGCGCAGACGGCTACACCTTC
TRBJ1-4 - TRBV6-1 TRBD1 CASSELGQGREKLFF TGTGCCAGCAGTGAACTGGGACAGGGGAGAGAAAAACTGTTTTTT
TRBJ2-6 - TRBV28 - CASSLLSSTHSGANVLTF TGTGCCAGCAGTCTCCTTAGCAGTACCCACTCTGGGGCCAACGTCCTGACTTTC
TRBJ2-4 - TRBV27 - CASPERGGTKNIQYF TGTGCCAGCCCCGAAAGGGGTGGGACCAAAAACATTCAGTACTTC
TRBJ2-7 once TRBV30 - CAWSKGGKYEQYF TGTGCCTGGAGTAAAGGGGGAAAATACGAGCAGTACTTC
TRBJ2-2 - TRBV7-9 - CASSPQMTGELFF TGTGCCAGCAGCCCACAGATGACCGGGGAGCTGTTTTTT
TRBJ2-1 - TRBV6-6 TRBD1 CASSFLDRSQHNEQFF TGTGCCAGCAGTTTCCTGGACAGGTCGCAACACAATGAGCAGTTCTTC
TRBJ1-2 - TRBV6-5 TRBD1 CASSYRGTGFSKGYTF TGTGCCAGCAGTTACCGGGGGACAGGGTTTTCGAAGGGCTACACCTTC
TRBJ2-1 - TRBV7-2 - CASSFTAAAEQFF TGTGCCAGCAGCTTTACAGCCGCAGCCGAGCAGTTCTTC
TRBJ1-2 - TRBV5-6 TRBD1 CASSPDRVGHGYTF TGTGCCAGCAGCCCGGACAGGGTTGGACATGGCTACACCTTC
TRBJ2-3 - TRBV4-1 TRBD2 CASSQALAGGFDTQYF TGCGCCAGCAGCCAAGCTCTAGCGGGAGGATTTGATACGCAGTATTTT
TRBJ2-5 - TRBV4-2 TRBD2 CASSPSLTGREETQYF TGTGCCAGCAGTCCATCACTGACGGGGAGGGAAGAGACCCAGTACTTC
TRBJ1-4 - TRBV19 TRBD1 CASRTPGTANEKLFF TGTGCCAGTAGGACCCCCGGGACAGCGAATGAAAAACTGTTTTTT
TRBJ1-1 few TRBV30 - CAWSVEVGTKAFF TGTGCCTGGAGTGTTGAGGTGGGGACTAAAGCTTTCTTT
TRBJ1-6 - TRBV2 TRBD1 CASSDVRQGGSPLHF TGTGCCAGCAGTGATGTCCGACAGGGAGGTTCACCCCTCCACTTT
TRBJ2-1 - TRBV11-2 TRBD2 CASSLGLARGNEQFF TGTGCCAGCAGCTTAGGACTGGCGCGGGGGAATGAGCAGTTCTTC
TRBJ2-3 - TRBV5-1 TRBD2 CASSLRGGRADTQYF TGCGCCAGCAGCTTACGGGGGGGCCGCGCAGATACGCAGTATTTT
TRBJ2-2 few TRBV6-4 - CASRELVNTGELFF TGTGCCAGCAGAGAACTAGTGAACACCGGGGAGCTGTTTTTT
TRBJ1-5 - TRBV5-5 - CASSLVGSGSNQPQHF TGTGCCAGCAGCTTAGTGGGCAGCGGTTCCAATCAGCCCCAGCATTTT
TRBJ2-1 - TRBV29-1 TRBD2 CSVVASGVGEQFF TGCAGCGTTGTGGCTAGCGGGGTAGGTGAGCAGTTCTTC
TRBJ2-3 - TRBV5-1 TRBD2 CASSMGLADSTDTQYF TGCGCCAGCAGCATGGGACTAGCGGACAGCACAGATACGCAGTATTTT
TRBJ2-3 - TRBV12-5 - CASGLNSDTQYF TGTGCTAGTGGTTTGAACTCCGATACGCAGTATTTT